This T cell receptor beta chain was sequenced in a study of T cells of healthy individuals. The V gene end was trimmed by 7 bases and the J gene end by 7 bases; junction bases not matched to a gene: 5. Germline V CDR1 and CDR2: SQVTM, ANQGSEA. The CDR3 spans 12 residues. TCRdb called the 5' RACE reads again in MiXCR, with one record for every CDR3 protein. The repertoire holds roughly 87,000 distinct CDR3 sequences, with under 20% as singletons. This clonotype was seen a few times. The origin of this receptor is a human donor in good health. The chain has TRBV29-1 and TRBJ1-4; 8 bases fit TRBD1. The DNA for the CDR3 is TGCAGCGCTGCAGGGGGCGGTGAAAAACTGTTTTTT. Translation gives CSAAGGGEKLFF.